This TCR beta chain was sequenced for a study of cytomegalovirus exposure and HLA in healthy donors. The PCR had 60 Vbeta and 13 Jbeta primers. Here immunoSEQ multiplex PCR was the method, and the copy in TCRdb shows in-frame clones only, minus some. The sample gives about 200,000 clones, approximately 90% of which show up once; around 0.98% is in the top ten. The CDR3 is 14 residues long. The germline CDR1 and CDR2 sequences are SGHTA and FQGNSA. V was trimmed by 5 bases and J by 3 bases, leaving 11 bases between them. The table lists this clone with a few counts. The TCR was taken from a boy aged 2 to 9 in good health and CMV-seronegative. J is TRBJ1-3 and V is TRBV7-2, with D perhaps TRBD1 (6 bases). Sequencing was performed on PBMCs. The CDR3 DNA reads as TGTGCCAGCAGCCCTCAGGGGAGTGGAAACACCATATATTTT. This encodes CASSPQGSGNTIYF.